These T cell receptor beta chains were read from a single sample in a study of cytomegalovirus exposure and HLA in healthy donors. Assay: immunoSEQ multiplex PCR; the TCRdb copy retains only in-frame clones and omits some. The sample has over 35,000 clones. The sequencing sample was made of PBMCs. These receptors came from a woman between 25 and 40 years old in good health and CMV-seronegative. Both conserved end residues are part of each CDR3. The order of the fields is J gene, D gene, V gene, CDR3 DNA, CDR3 protein. D genes are given only for firm matches.

j_call: TRBJ1-2
d_call: -
v_call: TRBV6-6
cdr3_nt: TGTGCCAGCAGCACCCCTAGCCAACTTAACTATGGCTACACCTTC
cdr3_aa: CASSTPSQLNYGYTF

j_call: TRBJ1-1
d_call: -
v_call: TRBV2
cdr3_nt: TGTAAAAGCAGGGGTTTGAACACTGAAGCTTTCTTT
cdr3_aa: CKSRGLNTEAFF

j_call: TRBJ2-1
d_call: TRBD1
v_call: TRBV27
cdr3_nt: TGTGCCAGCAATTCACCGACAGGGCCTCACAATGAGCAGTTCTTC
cdr3_aa: CASNSPTGPHNEQFF

j_call: TRBJ1-3
d_call: -
v_call: TRBV11-3
cdr3_nt: TGTGCCAGCAGCAAATCCCCCTCCTCTGGAAACACCATATATTTT
cdr3_aa: CASSKSPSSGNTIYF

j_call: TRBJ2-7
d_call: TRBD1
v_call: TRBV11-2
cdr3_nt: TGTGCCAGCATCAAATCAGGGACAGACGAGCAGTACTTC
cdr3_aa: CASIKSGTDEQYF

j_call: TRBJ1-1
d_call: -
v_call: TRBV27
cdr3_nt: TGTGCCAGCAGTCCCTACGGACAACCCGAAGCTTTCTTT
cdr3_aa: CASSPYGQPEAFF

j_call: TRBJ1-1
d_call: TRBD1
v_call: TRBV7-9
cdr3_nt: TGTGCCAGCAGCTACGGGGACAGGGGTGACACTGAAGCTTTCTTT
cdr3_aa: CASSYGDRGDTEAFF

j_call: TRBJ2-7
d_call: TRBD2
v_call: TRBV7-2
cdr3_nt: TGTGCCAGCAGCCCTCAGCGGGGCAGCTCCTACGAGCAGTACTTC
cdr3_aa: CASSPQRGSSYEQYF

j_call: TRBJ1-5
d_call: -
v_call: TRBV5-1
cdr3_nt: TGCGCCAGCAGTTCGGACGGACGGGCGGGTCAGCCCCAGCATTTT
cdr3_aa: CASSSDGRAGQPQHF

j_call: TRBJ2-1
d_call: TRBD1
v_call: TRBV7-3
cdr3_nt: TGTGCCAGCAGCTATACCCCGGGACAGGGGGCGAATGAGCAGTTCTTC
cdr3_aa: CASSYTPGQGANEQFF

j_call: TRBJ2-7
d_call: -
v_call: TRBV6-1
cdr3_nt: TGTGCCAGCAGTGATCTTAGGGGCGAGCAGTACTTC
cdr3_aa: CASSDLRGEQYF

j_call: TRBJ2-3
d_call: TRBD2
v_call: TRBV28
cdr3_nt: TGTGCCAGCGCGGGGGGGACAGATACGCAGTATTTT
cdr3_aa: CASAGGTDTQYF

j_call: TRBJ2-1
d_call: TRBD2
v_call: TRBV2
cdr3_nt: TGTGCCAGCAGTGAAGCGCTAGCGGGAGATGAGCAGTTCTTC
cdr3_aa: CASSEALAGDEQFF

j_call: TRBJ2-7
d_call: TRBD2
v_call: TRBV7-9
cdr3_nt: TGTGCCAGCAGCTCACTAGCGGGAGCCACCTACGAGCAGTACTTC
cdr3_aa: CASSSLAGATYEQYF

j_call: TRBJ2-1
d_call: TRBD2
v_call: TRBV4-3
cdr3_nt: TGCGCCAGCAGCCACCCCCGAACGGGCGGGAGGACGGATGAGCAGTTCTTC
cdr3_aa: CASSHPRTGGRTDEQFF

j_call: TRBJ2-1
d_call: TRBD1
v_call: TRBV9
cdr3_nt: TGTGCCAGCAGCCTTAACTCGGACAGGGAATACAATGAGCAGTTCTTC
cdr3_aa: CASSLNSDREYNEQFF

j_call: TRBJ2-7
d_call: -
v_call: TRBV20-1
cdr3_nt: TGCAGTGCAACTAGGGACTACGAGCAGTACTTC
cdr3_aa: CSATRDYEQYF

j_call: TRBJ2-1
d_call: TRBD1
v_call: TRBV5-1
cdr3_nt: TGCGCCAGCAGCTCCTGGACAGGGGGGGTTGATGAGCAGTTCTTC
cdr3_aa: CASSSWTGGVDEQFF

j_call: TRBJ2-7
d_call: -
v_call: TRBV4-3
cdr3_nt: TGCGCCAGCAGCCAAACCACAGGGTCCGAGCAGTACTTC
cdr3_aa: CASSQTTGSEQYF

j_call: TRBJ2-7
d_call: -
v_call: TRBV29-1
cdr3_nt: TGCAGCGCAAAGGCCGGGACATCCAGCTCCTACGAGCAGTACTTC
cdr3_aa: CSAKAGTSSSYEQYF

j_call: TRBJ2-1
d_call: -
v_call: TRBV6-5
cdr3_nt: TGTGCCAGCAGTTACTCGCGCGCTGAAGGGGGTGAGCAGTTCTTC
cdr3_aa: CASSYSRAEGGEQFF

j_call: TRBJ1-2
d_call: -
v_call: TRBV28
cdr3_nt: TGTGCCAGCAGTTTAGGGGGGGCGAACTATGGCTACACCTTC
cdr3_aa: CASSLGGANYGYTF

j_call: TRBJ2-3
d_call: -
v_call: TRBV18
cdr3_nt: TGTGCCAGCTCACGGGTAAGCGGGAGCACAGATACGCAGTATTTT
cdr3_aa: CASSRVSGSTDTQYF

j_call: TRBJ1-1
d_call: -
v_call: TRBV18
cdr3_nt: TGTGCCAGCTCACCTACGGAAAGGGGTAAGGCTGAAGCTTTCTTT
cdr3_aa: CASSPTERGKAEAFF

j_call: TRBJ1-2
d_call: TRBD1
v_call: TRBV4-1
cdr3_nt: TGCGCCAGCAGCCAAGCGGACAGGGACGGAGGCTACACCTTC
cdr3_aa: CASSQADRDGGYTF

j_call: TRBJ1-2
d_call: TRBD1
v_call: TRBV6-1
cdr3_nt: TGTGCCAGCAGTGAACCCTACCGGGACAGGGGATATGGCTACACCTTC
cdr3_aa: CASSEPYRDRGYGYTF

j_call: TRBJ1-2
d_call: -
v_call: TRBV18
cdr3_nt: TGTGCCAGCTCACCAATGGGGGACAATGGCTACACCTTC
cdr3_aa: CASSPMGDNGYTF

j_call: TRBJ2-5
d_call: -
v_call: TRBV7-9
cdr3_nt: TGTGCCAGCAGCTTAGGGCTAGCCAAAGAGACCCAGTACTTC
cdr3_aa: CASSLGLAKETQYF

j_call: TRBJ2-7
d_call: -
v_call: TRBV4-3
cdr3_nt: TGCGCCAGCAGCCCCAACCTAGGGGCCCCCGACCTTTCCTACGAGCAGTACTTC
cdr3_aa: CASSPNLGAPDLSYEQYF